This T cell receptor beta chain was captured by sequencing in a study of PD-L1 blockade in urothelial cancer. TCRdb keeps only in-frame clones here, not all; method: immunoSEQ multiplex PCR. The data hold 15,000 to 20,000 clones, with 89% observed a single time. This clone showed up just once. Time point in this sample: pretreatment peripheral blood. This specimen consisted of PBMCs, obtained around atezolizumab (anti-PD-L1) treatment. The TCR was taken from an older man with urothelial cancer.

CDR3 residues: CASRRTGVGKNIQYF. The DNA of the CDR3 is TGTGCCAGCAGACGGACAGGGGTCGGCAAAAACATTCAGTACTTC. The chain has TRBV27 and TRBJ2-4, with 9 bases matching TRBD1. With 6 bases clipped from V and 3 bases from J, the junction kept 6 bases outside the gene matches. The CDR3 sequence is 15 residues long. Per the germline V gene, CDR1 is MNHEY and CDR2 is SMNVEV (reference sequence).